This T cell receptor (beta chain) comes out of a study of blood T cell repertoires in COVID-19. Study-level background: The United States, Italy and Spain provided the acute and convalescent COVID-19 samples. T cells, B-cell-depleted T cells, or PBMCs provided the cDNA or gDNA that served as material.

V lost 1 base and J lost 3, with 9 bases in between. Germline-derived CDR1 and CDR2 are MNHNS and SASEGT. The CDR3 runs to 14 residues. Assay used: immunoSEQ multiplex PCR; TCRdb lists only in-frame clones, some missing. Counted here are more than 200,000 clones, 86% occurring once; the ten biggest clones make up 1.5% to 2%. This receptor was identified in a man aged 25-45 years with active or convalescent COVID-19. The V and J genes are TRBV6-1 and TRBJ1-1, with a weak D call TRBD1 (5 bases). The sample comprised peripheral blood. The CDR3 reads CASSEGGGDTEAFF. The CDR3 region has the DNA TGTGCCAGCAGTGAAGGGGGGGGTGACACTGAAGCTTTCTTT.